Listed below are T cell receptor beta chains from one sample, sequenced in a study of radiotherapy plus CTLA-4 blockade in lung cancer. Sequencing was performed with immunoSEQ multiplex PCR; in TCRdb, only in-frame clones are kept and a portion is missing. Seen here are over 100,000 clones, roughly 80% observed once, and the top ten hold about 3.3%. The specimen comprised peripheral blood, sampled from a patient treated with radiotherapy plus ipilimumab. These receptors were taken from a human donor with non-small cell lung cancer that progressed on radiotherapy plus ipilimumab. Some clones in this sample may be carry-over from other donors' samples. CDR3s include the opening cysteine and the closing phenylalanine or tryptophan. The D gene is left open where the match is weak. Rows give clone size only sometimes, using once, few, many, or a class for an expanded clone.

CASSSGQRYEQYF	TGTGCCAGCAGTTCCGGACAGCGATACGAGCAGTACTTC	TRBV27	.	.	TRBJ2-7
CASSLAPFGGTTEAFF	TGTGCCAGCAGCTTAGCCCCCTTCGGGGGAACCACTGAAGCTTTCTTT	TRBV7-9	.	.	TRBJ1-1
CASSTTENYGYTF	TGTGCCAGCAGTACGACTGAGAACTATGGCTACACCTTC	TRBV7-9	.	.	TRBJ1-2
CASSYGGADTEAFF	TGTGCCAGCAGTTACGGGGGGGCCGACACTGAAGCTTTCTTT	TRBV6-5	.	few	TRBJ1-1
CASSGTTQETQYF	TGTGCCAGCAGCGGGACAACTCAAGAGACCCAGTACTTC	TRBV7-8	.	.	TRBJ2-5
CSVGGGTTDTYYGYTF	TGCAGCGTCGGGGGGGGAACGACAGATACTTACTATGGCTACACCTTC	TRBV29-1	.	once	TRBJ1-2
CAWSGGSGPQHF	TGTGCCTGGAGTGGAGGGTCGGGGCCCCAGCATTTT	TRBV30	.	.	TRBJ1-5
CASSQPEGDTQYF	TGTGCCAGCAGCCAACCCGAGGGGGATACGCAGTATTTT	TRBV4-2	.	.	TRBJ2-3
CASSEGRDSHGYTF	TGTGCCAGCAGTGAAGGCAGGGACAGTCATGGCTACACCTTC	TRBV6-5	TRBD1	.	TRBJ1-2
CASGRQGFTGELFF	TGCGCCAGCGGACGACAGGGGTTCACCGGGGAGCTGTTTTTT	TRBV5-1	TRBD1	.	TRBJ2-2
CASSFSSGGTQYF	TGTGCCAGCAGTTTTTCTAGCGGGGGTACGCAGTATTTT	TRBV28	TRBD2	.	TRBJ2-3
CSVDGPGADTQYF	TGCAGCGTCGACGGACCGGGGGCAGATACGCAGTATTTT	TRBV29-1	.	.	TRBJ2-3
CASSLGLAGGYQETQYF	TGTGCCAGCAGCTTGGGACTAGCGGGGGGGTACCAAGAGACCCAGTACTTC	TRBV7-2	TRBD2	.	TRBJ2-5
CASSLAFGADTQYF	TGCGCCAGCAGCTTGGCTTTCGGGGCAGATACGCAGTATTTT	TRBV5-1	.	.	TRBJ2-3
CASSFQGDGVDGYTF	TGTGCCAGCAGCTTCCAGGGGGATGGCGTAGACGGCTACACCTTC	TRBV7-2	TRBD1	.	TRBJ1-2
CASSPHTTGTASPLHF	TGTGCCAGCAGTCCCCACACGACAGGGACTGCATCACCCCTCCACTTT	TRBV27	TRBD1	few	TRBJ1-6
CASSPRGRGTDTQYF	TGTGCCAGCAGCCCGAGGGGACGCGGCACAGATACGCAGTATTTT	TRBV14	.	.	TRBJ2-3
CASSPGQLRGTQYF	TGTGCCAGCAGCCCAGGACAGCTCCGGGGGACCCAGTACTTC	TRBV5-4	.	.	TRBJ2-5
CASSQAVQANSPDTQYF	TGCGCCAGCAGCCAAGCGGTGCAGGCCAACTCCCCAGATACGCAGTATTTT	TRBV4-3	.	.	TRBJ2-3
CASSPGGTDYGYTF	TGTGCCAGTAGTCCGGGGGGGACGGACTATGGCTACACCTTC	TRBV19	.	.	TRBJ1-2
CAIKPDSYLYNSGNTIYF	TGTGCCATCAAGCCCGACAGCTACCTCTACAACTCTGGAAACACCATATATTTT	TRBV10-3	.	few	TRBJ1-3
CASSVVTDSTDTQYF	TGTGCCAGCAGCGTAGTAACAGATAGCACAGATACGCAGTATTTT	TRBV9	.	.	TRBJ2-3
CASSLDSRGQQYF	TGCGCCAGCAGCCTGGACAGTAGGGGACAGCAGTACTTC	TRBV5-1	.	.	TRBJ2-7
CASSIGQVNEQFF	TGCGCCAGCAGTATTGGACAGGTCAATGAGCAGTTCTTC	TRBV5-1	TRBD1	.	TRBJ2-1
CASSAPGQGFSSSYNEQFF	TGCGCCAGCAGCGCCCCGGGACAGGGGTTTTCGAGCTCCTACAATGAGCAGTTCTTC	TRBV5-1	TRBD1	.	TRBJ2-1
CASSLGGDQPQHF	TGCGCCAGCAGCTTGGGGGGGGATCAGCCCCAGCATTTT	TRBV5-1	.	.	TRBJ1-5
CASSLGPWNRGLPYEQYF	TGTGCCAGCAGCTTAGGACCATGGAACAGGGGACTACCCTACGAGCAGTACTTC	TRBV7-8	.	.	TRBJ2-7
CASSKEPNYAYEQYF	TGTGCCAGTAGTAAGGAGCCAAACTACGCCTACGAGCAGTACTTC	TRBV19	.	.	TRBJ2-7
CASSPEGFTGTTIYF	TGTGCCAGCTCACCAGAAGGGTTCACTGGAACCACCATATATTTT	TRBV18	.	.	TRBJ1-3
CASSLRGGFTEAFF	TGTGCCAGCAGCTTAAGGGGGGGCTTCACTGAAGCTTTCTTT	TRBV7-2	.	.	TRBJ1-1
CASSFNPGTGNTGELFF	TGTGCCAGCAGCTTCAACCCCGGGACAGGAAACACCGGGGAGCTGTTTTTT	TRBV7-9	TRBD1	.	TRBJ2-2
CSVQGAASGGAWDTQYF	TGCAGCGTTCAGGGTGCGGCTAGCGGGGGGGCCTGGGATACGCAGTATTTT	TRBV29-1	TRBD2	.	TRBJ2-3
CASSSQRGGVNEQFF	TGCGCCAGCAGCTCCCAGCGGGGGGGAGTGAATGAGCAGTTCTTC	TRBV5-1	TRBD2	few	TRBJ2-1
CASSRGLRNTIYF	TGCGCCAGCAGCCGAGGGTTACGGAACACCATATATTTT	TRBV4-3	.	.	TRBJ1-3
CASSYSETGVEQYF	TGTGCCAGCAGTTACTCGGAAACAGGGGTTGAGCAGTACTTC	TRBV6-6	TRBD1	.	TRBJ2-7
CASSQGPAYGYTF	TGCGCCAGCAGCCAAGGCCCCGCCTATGGCTACACCTTC	TRBV4-3	.	.	TRBJ1-2
CASSWQNYEQYF	TGTGCCAGCAGTTGGCAGAACTACGAGCAGTACTTC	TRBV2	.	.	TRBJ2-7
CASSQGDRGLHTEAFF	TGTGCCAGCAGCCAAGGGGACAGGGGGCTTCACACTGAAGCTTTCTTT	TRBV7-2	TRBD1	once	TRBJ1-1
CASSSGTQPQHF	TGTGCCAGCAGCTCGGGAACTCAGCCCCAGCATTTT	TRBV7-8	.	.	TRBJ1-5